This T cell receptor beta chain derives from a study of early T cells in non-severe SARS-CoV-2 infection. General study points: Missing private and CD4 specificities, VDJdb matching favored anti-spike CD8 responses.

Unique molecular identifiers (one per individual cDNA molecule) were attached. TCRdb reprocessed the 5' RACE reads via MiXCR and lists one record per CDR3 protein. This table has approximately 50,000 distinct CDR3 sequences, around 12% appearing once. Turning to this clonotype: Its antigen is unidentified.

V gave up 0 bases and J gave up 0 bases, with 11 bases separating them. CDR1 is LGHNA and CDR2 is YSLEER in the germline V gene. This CDR3 region has 16 residues. The receptor was derived from an adult who was a healthcare worker with PCR-confirmed SARS-CoV-2 infection or an uninfected control (not recorded which). The J gene is TRBJ1-1, the V gene TRBV4-3; possible D gene TRBD1, 5 bases. Material: whole blood, obtained at baseline. The CDR3: CASSQDTRVLNTEAFF. The CDR3 DNA is TGCGCCAGCAGCCAAGATACCAGGGTTTTGAACACTGAAGCTTTCTTT.